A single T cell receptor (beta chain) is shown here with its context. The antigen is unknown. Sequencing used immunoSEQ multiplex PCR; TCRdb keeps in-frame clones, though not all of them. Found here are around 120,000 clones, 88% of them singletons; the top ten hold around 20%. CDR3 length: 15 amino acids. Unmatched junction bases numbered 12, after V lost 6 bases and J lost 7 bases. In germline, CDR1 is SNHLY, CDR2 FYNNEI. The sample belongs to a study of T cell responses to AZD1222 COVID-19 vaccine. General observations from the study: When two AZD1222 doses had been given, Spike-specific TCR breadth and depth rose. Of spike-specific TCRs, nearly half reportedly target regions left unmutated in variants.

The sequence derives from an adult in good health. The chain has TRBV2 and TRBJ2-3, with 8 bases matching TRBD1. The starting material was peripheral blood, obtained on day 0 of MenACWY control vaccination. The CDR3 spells CASRKGQDIGYTQYF. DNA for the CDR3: TGTGCCAGCAGGAAGGGACAGGACATAGGATATACGCAGTATTTT. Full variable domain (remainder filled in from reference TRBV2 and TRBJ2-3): EPEVTQTPSHQVTQMGQEVILRCVPISNHLYFYWYRQILGQKVEFLVSFYNNEISEKSEIFDDQFSVERPDGSNFTLKIRSTKLEDSAMYFCASRKGQDIGYTQYFGPGTRLTVL.